This T cell receptor (beta chain) originates from a study of type 1 regulatory T cells. Study at large: This in vitro CD4 product, T-allo10, is enriched for Tr1 cells and alloantigen-specific.

This clonotype was seen just once. Its target is unknown. TCRdb reprocessed the reads via MiXCR and lists one record per CDR3 protein. This table holds 20,000 to 25,000 distinct CDR3 sequences, over 60% found once. The length of the CDR3 is 13 residues. CDR1 and CDR2 (germline): SGHTA, FQGNSA. Trimming stripped 1 base from V and 11 bases from J, with 9 bases between. The sequence was collected from a human donor in good health. The chain carries TRBV7-2 and TRBJ1-6, with D uncertain. The sequenced sample consisted of cultured T cells, either the whole culture or a sorted T cell fraction (not recorded which). Subset noted: Tr1-enriched cell product generated in vitro against host alloantigens. In DNA, the CDR3 is TGTGCCAGCAGCTTAGTTTTGGAGGCACCCCTCCACTTT. This sequence encodes CASSLVLEAPLHF.